The 18 T cell receptor beta chains below were found in one sample sequenced in a study of OX40 agonist ivuxolimab in advanced cancers. Assay: immunoSEQ multiplex PCR; the TCRdb copy retains only in-frame clones and omits some. The sample carries around 40,000 clones, roughly 90% recorded once. The source was CD4+ or CD8+ T cells sorted from blood, collected in a trial of the OX40 agonist ivuxolimab. The source of these receptors is an adult with an advanced solid tumor such as melanoma, head and neck, liver or kidney cancer.

The chain employs TRBV7-9 and TRBJ2-1, with D perhaps assigned TRBD1 or TRBD2 (5 bases each). The length of the CDR3 is 18 residues. Germline CDR1 and CDR2: SEHNR and FQNEAQ (reference sequence). Deletions cut 4 bases from V and 5 bases from J, with 24 bases between. CDR3 sequence: CASSSTPRLRDADNEQFF. DNA for the CDR3: TGTGCCAGCAGCTCCACCCCCCGCCTTCGGGACGCTGACAATGAGCAGTTCTTC.

This sequence joins TRBV11-3 and TRBJ2-5; 7 positions agree with TRBD2. V lost 2 bases to trimming and J lost 5 bases; unmatched junction nucleotides: 8. Germline loops: CDR1 SGHNT, CDR2 YENEEA. This CDR3 region has 15 residues. The CDR3 protein is CASSLREGPRETQYF. The CDR3 nucleotides read TGTGCCAGCAGCTTAAGGGAGGGCCCTCGGGAGACCCAGTACTTC.

The chain carries TRBV5-6 and TRBJ1-2; D not resolved. The germline V gene has CDR1 SGHDT and CDR2 YYEEEE. This CDR3 comprises 13 residues. Trimming stripped 4 bases from V and 7 bases from J, with 14 bases between. The CDR3, as DNA: TGTGCCAGCAGCCCTGGTGCAGGAGCTGGCTACACCTTC. Protein sequence: CASSPGAGAGYTF.

This clone is a singleton in its sample. V usage is TRBV19 and J usage is TRBJ1-1; D is unclear. This CDR3 has 15 amino acids. CDR1 and CDR2 from the germline V gene are LNHDA and SQIVND (reference sequence). Trimming removed 6 bases from V and 0 bases from J, with 14 bases in between. CDR3 residues: CASSNRVTVNTEAFF. The DNA of the CDR3 is TGTGCCAGTAGCAACCGAGTTACAGTGAACACTGAAGCTTTCTTT.

The genes are TRBV7-9 and TRBJ2-7, with a tentative D call TRBD2 (6 bases). Per germline, CDR1 SEHNR and CDR2 FQNEAQ (reference sequence). The ends were cut back, 5 bases at V and 3 bases at J, with 11 bases in the middle. The CDR3 has 13 residues. The CDR3 protein is CASSLGGNYEQYV. Written as DNA, the CDR3 is TGTGCCAGCAGCCTGGGCGGGAACTACGAGCAGTACGTC.

This clone has just one count. This chain connects TRBV28 to TRBJ2-3, with 7 bases identical to TRBD2. Looked up from germline, CDR1 is MDHEN and CDR2 is SYDVKM. The CDR3 sequence is 16 residues long. Trimming cost V 3 bases and J 1 base; bases outside gene matches: 7. The chain's CDR3 is CASSLPSGIRTDTQYF. In DNA form, the CDR3 reads TGTGCCAGCAGTTTGCCCAGCGGGATCCGCACAGATACGCAGTATTTT.

This clone came up once. The chain recombines TRBV19 with TRBJ2-7; D gene unclear. Trimming left V 1 base short and J 3 bases short, with 7 bases between. This CDR3 has 13 residues. CDR1 and CDR2 (germline): LNHDA, SQIVND (reference sequence). CDR3 region: CASSIGHSYEQYV. CDR3 coding DNA: TGTGCCAGTAGTATAGGCCATAGCTACGAGCAGTACGTC.

The J gene is TRBJ1-2, the V gene TRBV19; D unresolved. Deletions cut 9 bases from V and 6 bases from J, with 17 bases between. The length of the CDR3 is 13 residues. Germline CDR1 is LNHDA and CDR2 is SQIVND (reference sequence). DNA of the CDR3: TGTGCCAGAGTCGGAGCCCCTTATCATGGCTACACCTTC. Translated: CARVGAPYHGYTF. Combining the CDR3 with reference TRBV19 and TRBJ1-2 gives the whole variable domain DGGITQSPKYLFRKEGQNVTLSCEQNLNHDAMYWYRQDPGQGLRLIYYSQIVNDFQKGDIAEGYSVSREKKESFPLTVTSAQKNPTAFYLCARVGAPYHGYTFGSGTRLTVV.

The J gene is TRBJ1-5, the V gene TRBV7-9; D unresolved. The V end lost 3 bases, the J end lost 6 bases, and 6 bases lay between the germline ends. CDR1 and CDR2 from the germline V gene are SEHNR and FQNEAQ (reference sequence). This CDR3 region has 12 residues. CDR3 nucleotides: TGTGCCAGCAGCTTGGTAGGTCAGCCCCAGCATTTT. Translated: CASSLVGQPQHF.

The chain recombines TRBV29-1 with TRBJ2-1; 9 bases agree with TRBD2. The CDR3 has 14 amino acids. In germline, CDR1 is SQVTM, CDR2 ANQGSEA. The ends lost 0 bases at V and 7 bases at J; junction bases unmatched: 4. The DNA of the CDR3 is TGCAGCGTTGAAGACGCTAGCGGGAAGAATGAGCAGTTCTTC. Translating it yields CSVEDASGKNEQFF.

This sequence joins TRBV5-6 and TRBJ2-7; D may correspond to TRBD1 or TRBD2 (5 bases each). The CDR3 is 15 residues long. Germline CDR1 reads SGHDT; CDR2 reads YYEEEE. The CDR3 nucleotides are TGTGCCAGCAGCTGGGGTACAGGAGGCTCCCACGAGCAGTACGTC. It encodes CASSWGTGGSHEQYV.

The chain carries TRBV27 and TRBJ1-2; TRBD1 might be the D (5 bases). The CDR3 has 16 residues. The germline V gene has CDR1 MNHEY and CDR2 SMNVEV (reference sequence). Trimming pared 5 bases from V and 4 bases from J, leaving 20 bases between. The CDR3 here is CASSLTGLQLRYGYTF. For the CDR3, the DNA is TGTGCCAGCAGTCTTACAGGCCTTCAATTGCGCTATGGCTACACCTTC.

CDR3 region: CASSVGGGPTYNEQFF. CDR3 sequence (DNA): TGTGCCAGCAGCGTGGGCGGTGGGCCAACCTACAATGAGCAGTTCTTC. The gene calls are TRBV9 and TRBJ2-1; D ambiguous. This CDR3 spans 16 amino acids. Germline V gives CDR1 SGDLS, CDR2 YYNGEE. The V gene lost 2 bases and the J gene lost 2 bases, with 14 bases spanning the gap.

J is TRBJ2-2 and V is TRBV19; unclear D gene. CDR1 LNHDA and CDR2 SQIVND come from the germline V gene (reference sequence). This CDR3 has 14 amino acids. V was pared by 7 bases and J by 1 base, with 10 bases between. CDR3: CASTPGLNTGELFF. DNA for the CDR3: TGTGCCAGTACCCCCGGGTTGAACACCGGGGAGCTGTTTTTT.

CDR3 protein: CASSFLTEQFF. DNA of the CDR3: TGTGCCAGCAGCTTTTTGACTGAGCAGTTCTTC. The gene calls are TRBV5-4 and TRBJ2-1; D is unclear. Germline CDR1 is SGHNT and CDR2 is YYREEE (reference sequence). Trimming left V 2 bases short and J 9 bases short, with 6 bases between. The CDR3 is made up of 11 amino acids.

The genes are TRBV5-1 and TRBJ2-1; 10 bases are shared with TRBD2. Germline lookup yields CDR1 SGHRS and CDR2 YFSETQ. CDR3 length: 16 residues. Losses at the gene ends were 5 bases for V and 4 bases for J; bases not matched to a gene: 9. Written as DNA, the CDR3 is TGCGCCAGCAGTGGATGGGTAGCGGGAGGATACAATGAGCAGTTCTTC. Amino acids: CASSGWVAGGYNEQFF.

The rearrangement uses TRBV4-1 and TRBJ2-4; D might be TRBD2 (5 bases). The germline gives CDR1 MGHRA, CDR2 YSYEKL. The V and J ends lost 0 bases and 12 bases respectively, with 15 bases between them. This CDR3 is 14 amino acids long. The CDR3 region has the DNA TGCGCCAGCAGCCAAGACCGCGCAACGAGGGATCAGTACTTC. It codes for CASSQDRATRDQYF.

The chain has TRBV6-1 and TRBJ2-7, with TRBD2 matching over 7 bases. The CDR3 extends over 14 amino acids. Trimming took 2 bases from V and 2 from J; bases not matched to a gene: 3. Germline V gives CDR1 MNHNS, CDR2 SASEGT. CDR3 residues: CASSELADTYEQYF. The DNA for the CDR3 is TGTGCCAGCAGTGAACTAGCGGATACCTACGAGCAGTACTTC.